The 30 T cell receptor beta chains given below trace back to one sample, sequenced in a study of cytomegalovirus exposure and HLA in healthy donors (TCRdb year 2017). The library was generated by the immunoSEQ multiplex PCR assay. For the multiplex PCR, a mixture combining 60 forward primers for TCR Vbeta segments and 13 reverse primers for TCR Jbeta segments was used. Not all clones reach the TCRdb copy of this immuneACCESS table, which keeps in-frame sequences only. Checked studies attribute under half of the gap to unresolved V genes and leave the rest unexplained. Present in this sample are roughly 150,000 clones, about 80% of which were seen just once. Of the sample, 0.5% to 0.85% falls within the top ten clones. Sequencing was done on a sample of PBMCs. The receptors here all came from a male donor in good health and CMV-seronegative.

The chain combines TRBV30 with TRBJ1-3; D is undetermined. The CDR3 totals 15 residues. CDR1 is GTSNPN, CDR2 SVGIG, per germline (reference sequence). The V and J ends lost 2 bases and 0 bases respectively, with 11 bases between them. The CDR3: CAWSIRIDSGNTIYF. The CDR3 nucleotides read TGTGCCTGGAGTATCAGGATCGACTCTGGAAACACCATATATTTT.

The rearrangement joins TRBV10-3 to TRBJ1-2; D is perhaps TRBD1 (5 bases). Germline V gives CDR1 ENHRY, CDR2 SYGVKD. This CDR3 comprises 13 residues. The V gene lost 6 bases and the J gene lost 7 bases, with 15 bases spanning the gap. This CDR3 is CAIRLTAPGGYTF. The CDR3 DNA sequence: TGTGCCATCAGATTGACAGCCCCCGGTGGCTACACCTTC.

CDR3 in amino acids: CATRQGTNEKLFF. For the CDR3, the DNA is TGTGCCACCAGACAGGGTACTAATGAAAAACTGTTTTTT. This sequence joins TRBV10-3 and TRBJ1-4; 7 bases agree with TRBD1. Germline values: CDR1 ENHRY, CDR2 SYGVKD. J was trimmed by 2 bases and V by 10 bases; bases with no gene match: 4. The CDR3 has 13 amino acids.

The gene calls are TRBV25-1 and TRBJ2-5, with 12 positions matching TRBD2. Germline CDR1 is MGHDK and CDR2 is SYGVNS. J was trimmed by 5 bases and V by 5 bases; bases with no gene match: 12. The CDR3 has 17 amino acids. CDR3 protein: CASSKIGGLAGWETQYF. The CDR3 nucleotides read TGTGCCAGCAGTAAGATAGGTGGACTAGCGGGATGGGAGACCCAGTACTTC.

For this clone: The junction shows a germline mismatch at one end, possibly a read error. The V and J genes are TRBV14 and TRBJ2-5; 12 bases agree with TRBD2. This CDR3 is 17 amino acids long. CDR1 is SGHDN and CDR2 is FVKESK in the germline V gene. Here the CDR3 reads CASSQGLAGGYGEAQYF. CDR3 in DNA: TGTGCCAGCAGCCAAGGCCTAGCGGGAGGGTATGGAGAGGCCCAGTACTTC. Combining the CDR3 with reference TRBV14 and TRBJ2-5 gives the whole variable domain EAGVTQFPSHSVIEKGQTVTLRCDPISGHDNLYWYRRVMGKEIKFLLHFVKESKQDESGMPNNRFLAERTGGTYSTLKVQPAELEDSGVYFCASSQGLAGGYGEAQYFGPGTRLLVL.

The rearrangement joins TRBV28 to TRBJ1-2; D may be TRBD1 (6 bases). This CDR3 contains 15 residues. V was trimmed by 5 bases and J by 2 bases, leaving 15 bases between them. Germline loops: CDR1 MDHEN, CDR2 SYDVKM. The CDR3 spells CASSNLGGTNYGYTF. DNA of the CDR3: TGTGCCAGCAGTAACCTAGGGGGAACGAACTATGGCTACACCTTC.

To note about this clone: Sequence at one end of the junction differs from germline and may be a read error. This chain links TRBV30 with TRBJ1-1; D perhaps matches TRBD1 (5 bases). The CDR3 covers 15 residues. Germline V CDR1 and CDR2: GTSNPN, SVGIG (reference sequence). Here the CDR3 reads CSWRDKQVRMTEAFF. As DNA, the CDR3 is TGTTCCTGGAGAGACAAACAGGTGAGGATGACTGAAGCTTTCTTT.

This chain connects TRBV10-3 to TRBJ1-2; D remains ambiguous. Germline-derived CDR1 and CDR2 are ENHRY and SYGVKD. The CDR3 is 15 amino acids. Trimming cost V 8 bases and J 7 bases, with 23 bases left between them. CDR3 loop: CAIPLQSGTVSGYTF. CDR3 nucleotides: TGTGCCATCCCTTTGCAGTCGGGAACGGTGTCTGGCTACACCTTC.

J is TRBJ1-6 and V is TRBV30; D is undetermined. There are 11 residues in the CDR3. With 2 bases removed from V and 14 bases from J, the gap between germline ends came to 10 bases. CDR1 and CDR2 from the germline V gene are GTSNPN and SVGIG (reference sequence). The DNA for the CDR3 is TGTGCCTGGAGTCCCGACAAGGCCCTCCACTTT. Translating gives CAWSPDKALHF.

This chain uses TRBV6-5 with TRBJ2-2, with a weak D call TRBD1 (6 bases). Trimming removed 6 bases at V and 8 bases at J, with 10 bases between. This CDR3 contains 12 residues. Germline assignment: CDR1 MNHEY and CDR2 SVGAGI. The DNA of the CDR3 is TGTGCCAGCAGCCACACAGGGGGGGAGCTGTTTTTT. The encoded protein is CASSHTGGELFF.

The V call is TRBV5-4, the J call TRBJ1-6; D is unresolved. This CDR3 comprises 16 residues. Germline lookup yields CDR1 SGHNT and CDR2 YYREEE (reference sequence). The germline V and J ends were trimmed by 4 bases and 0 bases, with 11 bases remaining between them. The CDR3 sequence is CASSELGGSYNSPLHF. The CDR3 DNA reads TGTGCCAGCAGCGAATTAGGCGGCTCCTATAATTCACCCCTCCACTTT.

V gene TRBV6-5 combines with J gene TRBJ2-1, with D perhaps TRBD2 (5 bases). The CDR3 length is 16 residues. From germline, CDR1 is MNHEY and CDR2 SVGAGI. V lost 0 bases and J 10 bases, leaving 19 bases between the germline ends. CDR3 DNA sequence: TGTGCCAGCAGTTACTCGGGCGCGGACTCGCGGAGGGAGCAGTTCTTC. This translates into CASSYSGADSRREQFF.

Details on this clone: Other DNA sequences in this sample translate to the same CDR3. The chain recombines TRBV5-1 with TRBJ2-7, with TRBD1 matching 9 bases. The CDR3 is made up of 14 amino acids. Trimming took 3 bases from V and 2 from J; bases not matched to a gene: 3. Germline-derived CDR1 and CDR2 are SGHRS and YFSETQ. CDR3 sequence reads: CASSSGTGTYEQYF. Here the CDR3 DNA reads TGCGCCAGCAGCTCGGGGACAGGGACCTACGAGCAGTACTTC.

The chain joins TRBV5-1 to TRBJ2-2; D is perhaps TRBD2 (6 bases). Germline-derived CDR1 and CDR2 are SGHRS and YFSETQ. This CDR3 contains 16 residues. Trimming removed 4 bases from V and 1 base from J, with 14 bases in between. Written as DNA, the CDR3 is TGCGCCAGCAGCACGGAGGGCAGACAGAACACCGGGGAGCTGTTTTTT. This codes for CASSTEGRQNTGELFF.

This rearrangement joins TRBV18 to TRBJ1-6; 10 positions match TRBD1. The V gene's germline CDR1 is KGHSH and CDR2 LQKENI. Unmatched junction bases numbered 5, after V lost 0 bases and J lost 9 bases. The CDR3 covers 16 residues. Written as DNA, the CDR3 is TGTGCCAGCTCACCACCGCGGGGACAGGGGCTTTCACCCCTCCACTTT. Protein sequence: CASSPPRGQGLSPLHF.

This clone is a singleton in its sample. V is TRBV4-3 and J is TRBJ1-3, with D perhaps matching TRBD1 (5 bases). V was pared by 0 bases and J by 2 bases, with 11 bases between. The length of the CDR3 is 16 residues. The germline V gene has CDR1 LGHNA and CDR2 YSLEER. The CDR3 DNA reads TGCGCCAGCAGCCAAGATCAGGGCGCACCTGGAAACACCATATATTTT. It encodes CASSQDQGAPGNTIYF.

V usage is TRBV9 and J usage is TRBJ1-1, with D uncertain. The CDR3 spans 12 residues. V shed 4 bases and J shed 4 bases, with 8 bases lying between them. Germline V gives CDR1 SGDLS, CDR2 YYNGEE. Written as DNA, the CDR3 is TGTGCCAGCAGCCCTCGAGGCACTGAAGCTTTCTTT. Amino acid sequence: CASSPRGTEAFF.

The CDR3 reads CAISGAQDRGNYEQYF. CDR3 DNA sequence: TGTGCCATCAGCGGAGCCCAGGACAGGGGGAACTACGAGCAGTACTTC. The chain recombines TRBV10-3 with TRBJ2-7; 10 positions agree with TRBD1. From germline, CDR1 is ENHRY and CDR2 SYGVKD. J lost 3 bases, V lost 6 bases, and 11 bases had no gene match. This CDR3 is 16 amino acids long.

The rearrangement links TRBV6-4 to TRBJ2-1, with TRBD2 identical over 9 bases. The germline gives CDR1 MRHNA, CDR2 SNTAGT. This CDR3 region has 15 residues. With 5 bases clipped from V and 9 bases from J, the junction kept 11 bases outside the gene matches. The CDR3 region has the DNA TGTGCCAGCAGTATAATAGCGGGGGCCGTCATTGAGCAGTTCTTC. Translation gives CASSIIAGAVIEQFF.

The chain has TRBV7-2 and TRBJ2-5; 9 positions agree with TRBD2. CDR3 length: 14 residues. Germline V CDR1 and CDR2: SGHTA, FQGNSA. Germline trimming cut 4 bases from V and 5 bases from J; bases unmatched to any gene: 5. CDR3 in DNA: TGTGCCAGCAGCTGGCGGGGGGGCCTTGAGACCCAGTACTTC. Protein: CASSWRGGLETQYF.

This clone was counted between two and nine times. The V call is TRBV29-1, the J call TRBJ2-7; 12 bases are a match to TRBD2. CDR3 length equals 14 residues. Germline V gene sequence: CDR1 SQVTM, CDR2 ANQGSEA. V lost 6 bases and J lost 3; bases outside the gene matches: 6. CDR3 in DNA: TGCAGCGTCCTTGGACTAGCGGGAATCTACGAGCAGTACTTC. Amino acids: CSVLGLAGIYEQYF.

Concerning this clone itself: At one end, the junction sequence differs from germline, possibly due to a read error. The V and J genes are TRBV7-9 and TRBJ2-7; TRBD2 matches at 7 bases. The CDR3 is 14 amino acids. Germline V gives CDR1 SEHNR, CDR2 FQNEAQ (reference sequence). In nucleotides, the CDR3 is TGTTCCAGCAGCTTTCTCGGGACTACCTACGAGCAGTACTTC. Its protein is CSSSFLGTTYEQYF.

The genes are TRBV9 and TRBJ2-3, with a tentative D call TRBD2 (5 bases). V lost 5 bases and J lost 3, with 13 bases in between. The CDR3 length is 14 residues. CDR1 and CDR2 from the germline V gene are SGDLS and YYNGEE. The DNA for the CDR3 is TGTGCCAGCAGTTTGTGGCTAGCAACAGATACGCAGTATTTT. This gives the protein CASSLWLATDTQYF.

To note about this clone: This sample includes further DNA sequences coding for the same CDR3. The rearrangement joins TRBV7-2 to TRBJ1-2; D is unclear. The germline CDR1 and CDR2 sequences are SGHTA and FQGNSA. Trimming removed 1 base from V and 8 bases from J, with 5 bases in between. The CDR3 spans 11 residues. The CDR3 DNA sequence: TGTGCCAGCAGCTTAGGAGGCGGCTACACCTTC. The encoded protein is CASSLGGGYTF.

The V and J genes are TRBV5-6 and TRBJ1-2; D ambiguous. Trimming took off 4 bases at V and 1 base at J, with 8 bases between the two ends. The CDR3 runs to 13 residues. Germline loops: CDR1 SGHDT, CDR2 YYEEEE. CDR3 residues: CASSPTDNYGYTF. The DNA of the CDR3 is TGTGCCAGCAGCCCTACTGATAACTATGGCTACACCTTC.

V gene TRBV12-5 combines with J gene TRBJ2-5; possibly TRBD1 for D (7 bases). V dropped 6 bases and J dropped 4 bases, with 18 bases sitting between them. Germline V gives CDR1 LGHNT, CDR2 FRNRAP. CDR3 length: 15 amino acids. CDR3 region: CASGATGDGGETQYF. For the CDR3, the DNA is TGTGCTAGTGGCGCCACAGGGGACGGGGGAGAGACCCAGTACTTC.

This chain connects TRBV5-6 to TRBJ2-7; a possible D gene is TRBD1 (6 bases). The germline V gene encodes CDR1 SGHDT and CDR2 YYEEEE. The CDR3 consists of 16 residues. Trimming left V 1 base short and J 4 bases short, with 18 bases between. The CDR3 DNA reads TGTGCCAGCAGCTTGCCCCCATTAGGGGGTACGTACGAGCAGTACTTC. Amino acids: CASSLPPLGGTYEQYF. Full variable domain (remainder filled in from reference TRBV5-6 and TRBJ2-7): DAGVTQSPTHLIKTRGQQVTLRCSPKSGHDTVSWYQQALGQGPQFIFQYYEEEERQRGNFPDRFSGHQFPNYSSELNVNALLLGDSALYLCASSLPPLGGTYEQYFGPGTRLTVT.

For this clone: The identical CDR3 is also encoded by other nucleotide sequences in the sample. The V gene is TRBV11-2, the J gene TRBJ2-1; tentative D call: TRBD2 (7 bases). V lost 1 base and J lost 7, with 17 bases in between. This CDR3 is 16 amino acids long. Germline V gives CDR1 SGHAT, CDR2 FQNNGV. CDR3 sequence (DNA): TGTGCCAGCAGCTTAGTAGGGGGGGGTATTTATAATGAGCAGTTCTTC. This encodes CASSLVGGGIYNEQFF.

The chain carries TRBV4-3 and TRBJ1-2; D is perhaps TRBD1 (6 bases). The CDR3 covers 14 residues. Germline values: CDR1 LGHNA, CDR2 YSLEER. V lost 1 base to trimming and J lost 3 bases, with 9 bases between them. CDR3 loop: CASSQGYRDYGYTF. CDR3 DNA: TGCGCCAGCAGCCAAGGTTACAGGGACTATGGCTACACCTTC.

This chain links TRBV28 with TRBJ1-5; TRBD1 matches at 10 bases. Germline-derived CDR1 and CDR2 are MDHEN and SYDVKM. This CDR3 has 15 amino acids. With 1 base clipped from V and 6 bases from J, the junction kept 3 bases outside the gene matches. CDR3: CASSLYRTGGQPQHF. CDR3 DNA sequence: TGTGCCAGCAGTTTATATAGGACAGGGGGTCAGCCCCAGCATTTT.